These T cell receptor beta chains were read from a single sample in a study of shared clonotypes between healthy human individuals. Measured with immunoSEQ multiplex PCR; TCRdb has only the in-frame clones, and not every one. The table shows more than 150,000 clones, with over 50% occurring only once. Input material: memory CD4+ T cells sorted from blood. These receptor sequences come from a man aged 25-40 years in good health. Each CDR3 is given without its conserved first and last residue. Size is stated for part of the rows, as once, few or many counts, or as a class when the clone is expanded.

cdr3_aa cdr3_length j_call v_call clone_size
ASSPGGSGNTIY 12 TRBJ1-3 TRBV5-4 -
SVEGGKGVNEQF 12 TRBJ2-1 TRBV29-1 many
ASRKVVGTSGIYNEQF 16 TRBJ2-1 TRBV28 -
ASSLSRANGELF 12 TRBJ2-2 TRBV27 few
ASSAQGETQY 10 TRBJ2-5 TRBV28 -
ASSLFGGSSYNEQF 14 TRBJ2-1 TRBV7-9 -
ASSLESGGYGYT 12 TRBJ1-2 TRBV7-9 -
ASSELTGGRETQY 13 TRBJ2-5 TRBV10-1 -
ASSPPRLAGATGELF 15 TRBJ2-2 TRBV7-2 -
ASRQSGSPYNEQF 13 TRBJ2-1 TRBV10-2 -
ASSYRLQGSGELF 13 TRBJ2-2 TRBV5-8 -
ASSLGGSGITYNEQF 15 TRBJ2-1 TRBV11-2 once
ASSVGLASNEQY 12 TRBJ2-7 TRBV5-1 -
ATSSQGNTEAF 11 TRBJ1-1 TRBV5-1 -
SVARTSALNEQF 12 TRBJ2-1 TRBV29-1 once
AIRVGGGNQPQH 12 TRBJ1-5 TRBV10-3 once
ASRRGLAGVNEQF 13 TRBJ2-1 TRBV2 -
ASSWGPSTGSYNEQF 15 TRBJ2-1 TRBV7-9 once
ASRAASTDTQY 11 TRBJ2-3 TRBV10-1 -
ASSQEWEGPHYEQY 14 TRBJ2-7 TRBV4-3 -
ASTTVGGYNEQF 12 TRBJ2-1 TRBV19 -
ASSLAGQPQH 10 TRBJ1-5 TRBV7-8 -
ASSPFGGASSYNEQF 15 TRBJ2-1 TRBV28 -
ASSPSAGTGEQY 12 TRBJ2-7 TRBV9 -
SVPPEASGSINEQF 14 TRBJ2-1 TRBV29-1 many
ASRPRRGASNQPQH 14 TRBJ1-5 TRBV28 -
ASRPTTHYSYEQY 13 TRBJ2-7 TRBV27 -